Each of the 24 T cell receptor beta chains below was sequenced from the same sample in a study of tumor and adjacent non-tumor tissue in lung cancer. The library came from three nested PCR rounds adapted from ARM-PCR protocols. Using its own MiXCR run on the multiplex PCR reads, TCRdb lists one record per CDR3 protein. The repertoire includes more than 60,000 distinct CDR3 sequences, 76% of them detected once, and 40% to 45% sits in the top ten. RNA was extracted from bulk tissue without any cell sorting. This non-tumor lung sample came from over 3 cm beyond the tumor edge. The sequencing sample was made of distant non-tumor lung tissue. The receptors shown here come from a man between 60 and 75 years old with non-small cell lung cancer.

The rearrangement links TRBV11-1 to TRBJ2-1; 9 bases match TRBD2. This CDR3 has 16 amino acids. CDR1 is SGHAT and CDR2 is FQDESV in the germline V gene (reference sequence). V dropped 10 bases and J dropped 4; count of bases not matched to a gene: 14. In DNA form, the CDR3 reads TGTGCCAACAGTCTAGGGGCGCGGGGGGGATACAATGAGCAGTTCTTC. Encoded protein: CANSLGARGGYNEQFF.

This clonotype was picked up one time. Mismatch with germline at one junction end may stem from a read error. The CDR3 loop is CASSLGTRDGYSF. CDR3 in DNA: TGTGCCAGCAGCTTAGGTACAAGGGATGGCTACTCCTTC. This chain links TRBV11-2 with TRBJ1-2; D not resolved. Germline CDR1 reads SGHAT; CDR2 reads FQNNGV. There are 13 residues in the CDR3.

This clonotype was seen more than once but under ten times. This chain links TRBV4-1 with TRBJ2-1, with no clear D. Germline CDR1 is MGHRA and CDR2 is YSYEKL. V was clipped by 2 bases and J by 0 bases, with 8 bases between them. This CDR3 region has 15 residues. The CDR3 DNA follows: TGCGCCAGCAGCCAATATGATGTCTCCTACAATGAGCAGTTCTTC. This gives the protein CASSQYDVSYNEQFF.

As to this clonotype: The germline gene is not matched at one end of the junction; a read error may be the cause. The chain links TRBV5-1 to TRBJ1-1; D not resolved. The CDR3 spans 13 residues. CDR1 is SGHRS and CDR2 is YFSETQ in the germline V gene. CDR3 protein: CASSLEPNAEAFF. The CDR3 DNA follows: TGCGCCAGCAGCTTGGAACCGAACGCTGAAGCTTTCTTT.

As to this clonotype: A much larger clone lies a single base off, so this may be a read error. The rearrangement uses TRBV9 and TRBJ2-1; 10 bases line up with TRBD1. The CDR3 runs to 15 residues. Germline V CDR1 and CDR2: SGDLS, YYNGEE. As DNA, the CDR3 is TGTTCCAGCAGCCAAGGACAGGGGGGCTACAATGAGCAGTTCTTC. Translated: CSSSQGQGGYNEQFF.

By sample share, this clonotype is medium-sized. The chain is built from TRBV14 and TRBJ2-3; tentatively, D is TRBD2 (6 bases). V lost 7 bases and J lost 0, with 11 bases in between. Germline V gives CDR1 SGHDN, CDR2 FVKESK. The length of the CDR3 is 14 residues. CDR3 bases: TGTGCCAGCAAGGGCGGGATTAGCACAGATACGCAGTATTTT. This codes for CASKGGISTDTQYF.

On this clonotype itself: The junction does not match germline at one end; this may be a read error. Here the CDR3 DNA reads TGTGCCAGCAGCTGGACCGGCGGCCACGAACAGTACTTC. This sequence encodes CASSWTGGHEQYF. The chain joins TRBV6-2 or TRBV6-3 to TRBJ2-7, with unresolved D. Germline CDR1 and CDR2: MNHEY and SVGEGT. The CDR3 covers 13 residues.

The sample holds one count of this clonotype. At one of its ends the junction is not consistent with the germline gene, which may arise from a read error. The chain couples TRBV4-2 to TRBJ2-7; 8 bases agree with TRBD1. The CDR3 is 16 residues long. The germline V gene has CDR1 LGHNA and CDR2 YNFKEQ. CDR3 DNA: TGTGCCAGCAGCCAAGAAGGGACAGGAGCGTCCTACGAACAGTACTTC. Translated, it gives CASSQEGTGASYEQYF.

At least ten counts were recorded for this clonotype. A read error may explain this, as a much larger clone is one base away. V usage is TRBV20-1 and J usage is TRBJ2-1; 11 bases are a match to TRBD2. CDR3 length: 14 residues. The trim removed 7 bases at V and 4 bases at J, leaving 6 bases unmatched. Germline CDR1 DFQATT, CDR2 SNEGSKA (reference sequence). The CDR3 DNA reads as TGCAGTGTTACTAGCGGGAGCTCGTACAATGAGCAGTTCTTC. Encoded protein: CSVTSGSSYNEQFF.

This clonotype appeared a single time. This CDR3 is missing its conserved last phenylalanine or tryptophan, likely due to a read error. V gene TRBV5-4 combines with J gene TRBJ2-4; TRBD1 matches at 9 bases. The CDR3 runs to 17 residues. CDR1 SGHNT and CDR2 YYREEE come from the germline V gene (reference sequence). Trimming took 0 bases from V and 3 from J; bases not matched to a gene: 7. CDR3 residues: CASSLGRDRDFKNIQYS. CDR3 nucleotide sequence: TGTGCCAGCAGCTTGGGAAGGGACAGGGATTTCAAAAACATTCAGTACTCC.

In its sample, this clonotype was seen once. Given the absence of the conserved phenylalanine or tryptophan at the CDR3 end, a read error is likely. Because the CDR3's place on the DNA is in doubt, the DNA is left out and the CDR3 is given as listed by TCRdb. The rearrangement links TRBV11-3 to TRBJ2-7; the D call in the table, TRBD1, was not verified against the DNA. The CDR3 has 15 amino acids, counting both end residues. CDR1 is SGHNT and CDR2 is YENEEA in the germline V gene. The CDR3 reads CVSSPPGQGAREQCS.

This clonotype came up many times. The chain links TRBV5-1 to TRBJ2-6, with D tentatively TRBD1 (5 bases). Trimming cost V 1 base and J 0 bases, with 8 bases left between them. Germline CDR1 reads SGHRS; CDR2 reads YFSETQ. The CDR3 length is 16 residues. The CDR3 sequence is CASSLTGLSGANVLTF. The CDR3 nucleotides are TGCGCCAGCAGCTTGACAGGCCTCTCTGGGGCCAACGTCCTGACTTTC.

Concerning this clonotype: A read error may account for a junction end that differs from germline. This chain joins TRBV6-1 and TRBJ2-3, with D possibly called TRBD1 or TRBD2 (5 bases each). The germline V gene has CDR1 MNHNS and CDR2 SASEGT. The CDR3 length is 14 residues. The CDR3 nucleotides read TGTGTCAGCAGTTCGGGGCGTTCGACGGATACGCAGTATTTT. Encoded protein: CVSSSGRSTDTQYF.

V is TRBV6-5 and J is TRBJ2-7, with a tentative D call TRBD2 (6 bases). V shed 9 bases and J shed 6 bases, with 24 bases lying between them. The CDR3 runs 15 residues. The germline CDR1 and CDR2 sequences are MNHEY and SVGAGI. The CDR3 protein is CASTWEVSFAGEQYF. The DNA of the CDR3 is TGTGCCAGTACCTGGGAGGTTTCCTTCGCGGGCGAGCAGTACTTC.

This clonotype showed up just once. At one end, the junction sequence differs from germline, possibly due to a read error. The V gene is TRBV5-4, the J gene TRBJ1-2; D is ambiguous. CDR1 is SGHNT and CDR2 is YYREEE in the germline V gene (reference sequence). The CDR3 sequence is 14 residues long. DNA for the CDR3: TGTGCTAGCAGGCACGACTGGTCTAATTATGGCTACACCTTC. Translating gives CASRHDWSNYGYTF. Variable domain in full (rest from reference TRBV5-4 and TRBJ1-2): ETGVTQSPTHLIKTRGQQVTLRCSSQSGHNTVSWYQQALGQGPQFIFQYYREEENGRGNFPPRFSGLQFPNYSSELNVNALELDDSALYLCASRHDWSNYGYTFGSGTRLTVV.

For this clonotype: The CDR3 end shows no conserved phenylalanine or tryptophan, and so a read error is likely. The chain uses TRBV6-5 and TRBJ2-7, with 9 bases matching TRBD1. This CDR3 is built from 17 residues. Looked up from germline, CDR1 is MNHEY and CDR2 is SVGAGI. The junction had 13 bases not matched to a gene; V was cut back by 5 bases and J by 2 bases. The chain's CDR3 is CASSNRDRDTPTYEQYL. In nucleotides, the CDR3 is TGTGCCAGCAGTAACCGGGACAGGGATACACCTACCTACGAGCAGTACTTG.

About this clonotype: Its ends do not fully match the called genes, so a read error is possible. The CDR3 sequence: CSSSFEETQYF. The CDR3 DNA sequence: TGCTCCAGCAGCTTCGAAGAGACCCAATACTTC. The rearrangement uses TRBV5-1 and TRBJ2-5; D is uncertain. The germline gives CDR1 SGHRS, CDR2 YFSETQ. The CDR3 is made up of 11 amino acids.

Comment on this clonotype: A junction boundary mismatches the germline segment, possibly from a read error. V gene TRBV24-1 combines with J gene TRBJ1-5; no firm D call. Germline V lookup: CDR1 KGHDR, CDR2 SFDVKD. The CDR3 covers 13 residues. CDR3 nucleotides: TGTGCCACCCAACACGATAGCGATCAGCCCCAACATTTT. This translates into CATQHDSDQPQHF.

With regard to this clonotype: A read error is likely, as this CDR3 ends without the conserved phenylalanine or tryptophan. The chain uses TRBV4-1 and TRBJ2-1, with D maybe TRBD2 (5 bases). Germline V gene data show CDR1 as MGHRA and CDR2 as YSYEKL. This CDR3 spans 15 amino acids. With 4 bases removed from V and 4 bases from J, the gap between germline ends came to 14 bases. In DNA, the CDR3 is TGCGCCAGCAGCCCCGGTCAGGAGGATTACAATGAGCAGTTCCTC. Encoded protein: CASSPGQEDYNEQFL.

The gene calls are TRBV29-1 and TRBJ1-5; 9 bases fit TRBD1. The tail of the sequence fits TRBJ2-3 better, so the J call may be wrong. CDR1 and CDR2 (germline): SQVTM, ANQGSEA. The CDR3 extends over 12 amino acids. CDR3 bases: TGCAGCGCGGAAATAACAGGGGGCGCACAGTATTTT. Its translation is CSAEITGGAQYF.

The sample holds a few counts of this clonotype. This clone may be a read error of a much larger clone one base away. This chain joins TRBV25-1 and TRBJ2-2, with D perhaps TRBD1 (5 bases). The CDR3 loop spans 15 amino acids. Trimming removed 4 bases from V and 7 bases from J, with 16 bases in between. Germline CDR1 is MGHDK and CDR2 is SYGVNS. The CDR3 nucleotides read TGTGCCAGCAGTGTCCTAGACAGTTATGTCGGGGAGCTGTTTTTT. Translating gives CASSVLDSYVGELFF.

As to this clonotype: The germline gene is not matched at one end of the junction; a read error may be the cause. The chain is built from TRBV5-5 and TRBJ2-1; TRBD2 aligns across 14 bases. Per germline, CDR1 SGHKS and CDR2 YYEKEE (reference sequence). CDR3 length: 17 amino acids. CDR3 sequence: CASGLSPGTSGRSEQFF. As DNA, the CDR3 is TGTGCCAGCGGCTTGTCCCCGGGGACTAGCGGGAGAAGTGAGCAGTTCTTC.

On this clonotype: A junction end diverges from the germline sequence, so it may reflect a read error. The V gene is TRBV6-1, the J gene TRBJ1-1; D not resolved. The length of the CDR3 is 14 residues. Germline V lookup: CDR1 MNHNS, CDR2 SASEGT. DNA of the CDR3: TGTGCCAGCAGTTTCAGTGGGTGGCACGATGAATCTTTCTTT. This codes for CASSFSGWHDESFF.

The chain joins TRBV25-1 to TRBJ1-1, with 7 bases matching TRBD1. The V and J ends lost 4 bases and 2 bases, in that order; junction bases with no gene match: 7. This CDR3 contains 15 residues. Per the germline V gene, CDR1 is MGHDK and CDR2 is SYGVNS. CDR3 coding DNA: TGTGCCAGCAGTGCACGACAGGGAGGAAACACTGAAGCTTTCTTT. Translating gives CASSARQGGNTEAFF.